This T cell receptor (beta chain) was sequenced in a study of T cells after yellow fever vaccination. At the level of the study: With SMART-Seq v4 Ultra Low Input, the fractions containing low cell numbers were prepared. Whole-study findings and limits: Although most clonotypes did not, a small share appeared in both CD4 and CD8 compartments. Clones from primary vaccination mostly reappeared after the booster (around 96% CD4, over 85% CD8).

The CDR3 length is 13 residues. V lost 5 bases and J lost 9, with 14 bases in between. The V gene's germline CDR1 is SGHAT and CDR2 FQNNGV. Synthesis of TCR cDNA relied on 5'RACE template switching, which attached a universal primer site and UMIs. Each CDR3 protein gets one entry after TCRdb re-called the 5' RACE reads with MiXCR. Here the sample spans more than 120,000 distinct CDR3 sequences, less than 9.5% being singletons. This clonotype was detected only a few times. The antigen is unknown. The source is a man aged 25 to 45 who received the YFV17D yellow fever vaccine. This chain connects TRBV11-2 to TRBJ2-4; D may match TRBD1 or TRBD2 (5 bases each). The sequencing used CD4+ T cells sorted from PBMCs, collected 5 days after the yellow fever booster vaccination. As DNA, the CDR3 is TGTGCCAGCAGCCCGGGGCCGACCGGCATTCAGTACTTC. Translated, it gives CASSPGPTGIQYF.